This TCR beta chain originates from a study of T cells in Graves' hyperthyroidism and ophthalmopathy. Amplified TCR beta CDR3 regions derived from RNA transcripts. The HTBI primer set was used in a first-round RT-PCR of the TCR CDR3. Using its own MiXCR run on the multiplex PCR reads, TCRdb lists one record per CDR3 protein. Of 640,000 or so distinct CDR3 sequences listed, 12% to 15% are singletons. This clonotype was counted only a few times. V was trimmed by 7 bases and J by 3 bases, leaving 15 bases between them. The CDR3 loop spans 14 amino acids. Germline loops: CDR1 SQVTM, CDR2 ANQGSEA. The V call is TRBV29-1, the J call TRBJ2-2; D not resolved. The sequence came from a woman between 18 and 29 years old with Graves' ophthalmopathy. Sequencing used blood. The CDR3 region is CSACLGSHTGELFF. The CDR3 coding sequence is TGCAGCGCCTGCCTGGGCAGCCACACCGGGGAGCTGTTTTTT.